This TCR beta chain is from a study of T cells in Graves' hyperthyroidism and ophthalmopathy. This clonotype was detected only a few times. Its antigen remains unknown. One end of the junction does not line up with germline, which may come from a read error. Whole-study results and caveats: In the blood, most expanded thyroid clonotypes above 0.001 appeared as well.

The CDR3 length is 16 residues. Germline V gene lookup returns CDR1 SGHTA and CDR2 FQGNSA. From RNA transcripts, TCR beta CDR3 regions were amplified. TCR CDR3 underwent first-round RT-PCR with the HTBI primer set. In TCRdb, the multiplex PCR reads were re-called with MiXCR into one record per CDR3 protein. In the table there are hundreds of thousands of distinct CDR3 sequences, roughly a third of which are singletons. This TCR was sampled from a woman aged 40-49 years with Graves' hyperthyroidism. The chain combines TRBV7-2 with TRBJ1-3; D is ambiguous. Sequencing input: blood. This CDR3 is CASSQDATVSGNTIYF. In DNA, the CDR3 is TGCGCCAGCAGCCAAGACGCCACGGTCTCTGGAAACACCATATATTTT.